These 18 T cell receptor beta chains share one sample of origin, sequenced in a study of OX40 agonist ivuxolimab in advanced cancers. TCRdb's table, derived via immunoSEQ multiplex PCR, lists solely in-frame clones and lacks some. Among tens of thousands of clones, 81% were seen once, and the ten largest hold approximately 4.6%. This specimen consisted of CD4+ or CD8+ T cells sorted from blood, obtained in a trial of the OX40 agonist ivuxolimab. The receptors were sampled from an adult with an advanced solid tumor such as melanoma, head and neck, liver or kidney cancer.

The chain combines TRBV28 with TRBJ1-2, with 8 bases matching TRBD1. V shed 5 bases, J shed 8 bases, and the junction held 7 bases outside the gene matches. This CDR3 region has 13 residues. Germline V gives CDR1 MDHEN, CDR2 SYDVKM. The CDR3 loop is CASSSQGARGYTF. CDR3 in DNA: TGTGCCAGCAGTAGCCAGGGGGCGAGAGGCTACACCTTC.

The rearrangement joins TRBV27 to TRBJ1-2, with D uncertain. V lost 8 bases and J 1 base, leaving 14 bases between the germline ends. CDR1 MNHEY and CDR2 SMNVEV come from the germline V gene (reference sequence). The CDR3 sequence is 14 residues long. For the CDR3, the DNA is TGTGCCAGCGCCCGGGAGGGCGGTAACTATGGCTACACCTTC. Protein sequence: CASAREGGNYGYTF.

The CDR3, as DNA: TGTGCCAGCAGCTTAGATTCGACGGGACAGGGGACTTACGAGCAGTACTTC. As protein: CASSLDSTGQGTYEQYF. The V gene is TRBV11-3, the J gene TRBJ2-7; 10 positions agree with TRBD1. CDR3 length: 17 amino acids. Germline loops: CDR1 SGHNT, CDR2 YENEEA. After removal of 0 bases from V and 4 bases from J, the junction contained 9 bases not matched to a gene.

This chain joins TRBV2 and TRBJ2-2; the D is unclear. There are 12 residues in the CDR3. Trimming removed 4 bases at V and 6 bases at J, with 6 bases between. Germline V gives CDR1 SNHLY, CDR2 FYNNEI. For the CDR3, the DNA is TGTGCCAGCAGTGTGGGGTCCGGGGAGCTGTTTTTT. It is translated as CASSVGSGELFF. The entire variable domain, with the rest obtained from reference TRBV2 and TRBJ2-2, is as follows: EPEVTQTPSHQVTQMGQEVILRCVPISNHLYFYWYRQILGQKVEFLVSFYNNEISEKSEIFDDQFSVERPDGSNFTLKIRSTKLEDSAMYFCASSVGSGELFFGEGSRLTVL.

This clone was seen a few times. This may be a read error: a much more frequent sequence differs by one nucleotide. The chain joins TRBV2 to TRBJ2-7; D call uncertain. In germline, CDR1 is SNHLY, CDR2 FYNNEI. Deletions cut 4 bases from V and 3 bases from J, with 1 base between. CDR3 length: 10 amino acids. CDR3 bases: TGTGCCAGCAGTGTCTACGAGCAGTACTTC. Translated: CASSVYEQYF.

This clone was picked up one time. This chain uses TRBV23-1 with TRBJ1-1, with 7 bases lining up with TRBD1. TRBV23-1 is known as an ORF, though its function is uncertain. After removal of 7 bases from V and 4 bases from J, the junction contained 9 bases not matched to a gene. The CDR3 length is 14 residues. CDR3 coding DNA: TGCGCCAGCACTAAGGGACAGCTTCCCACTGAAGCTTTCTTT. Translating gives CASTKGQLPTEAFF.

The genes are TRBV18 and TRBJ2-1; D possibly corresponds to TRBD2 (6 bases). The CDR3 extends over 14 amino acids. Trimming removed 0 bases from V and 5 bases from J, with 8 bases in between. CDR1 KGHSH and CDR2 LQKENI come from the germline V gene. CDR3 DNA: TGTGCCAGCTCACCACCTGGGACTGACAATGAGCAGTTCTTC. Residues: CASSPPGTDNEQFF.

The chain uses TRBV7-6 and TRBJ1-1, with a tentative D call TRBD1 (5 bases). Trimming took off 0 bases at V and 10 bases at J, with 9 bases between the two ends. In germline, CDR1 is SGHVS, CDR2 FNYEAQ. The CDR3 is 12 amino acids. This CDR3 is CASSLAGRAAFF. The CDR3 coding sequence is TGTGCCAGCAGCTTAGCCGGCAGGGCAGCTTTCTTT. The full variable domain, in which reference TRBV7-6 and TRBJ1-1 provide the parts outside the CDR3, is GAGVSQSPRYKVTKRGQDVALRCDPISGHVSLYWYRQALGQGPEFLTYFNYEAQQDKSGLPNDRFSAERPEGSISTLTIQRTEQRDSAMYRCASSLAGRAAFFGQGTRLTVV.

This rearrangement joins TRBV5-1 to TRBJ1-5; D is possibly TRBD1 (5 bases). V dropped 0 bases and J dropped 4 bases, with 11 bases sitting between them. Germline CDR1 reads SGHRS; CDR2 reads YFSETQ. This CDR3 has 15 residues. The CDR3 region is CASSLAPGGNQPQHF. CDR3 bases: TGCGCCAGCAGCTTGGCCCCCGGGGGGAATCAGCCCCAGCATTTT.

J is TRBJ1-1 and V is TRBV18; 7 bases line up with TRBD1. Trimming removed 2 bases from V and 4 bases from J; junction bases left unmatched: 10. In germline, CDR1 is KGHSH, CDR2 LQKENI. This CDR3 is built from 16 residues. In DNA form, the CDR3 reads TGTGCCAGCTCACCAGGGGCAGGGGGAGGAAGCACTGAAGCTTTCTTT. Translating it yields CASSPGAGGGSTEAFF.

The CDR3 coding sequence is TGTGCCAGCAGCTTTTACAGTGCAAACACTGAAGCTTTCTTT. Translating gives CASSFYSANTEAFF. The rearrangement joins TRBV7-2 to TRBJ1-1, with D hard to call. Germline V gene lookup returns CDR1 SGHTA and CDR2 FQGNSA. There are 14 residues in the CDR3. V lost 3 bases and J 2 bases, leaving 10 bases between the germline ends.

The chain is built from TRBV6-5 and TRBJ1-5; D is ambiguous. This CDR3 contains 14 residues. The germline gives CDR1 MNHEY, CDR2 SVGAGI. V gave up 0 bases and J gave up 6 bases, with 9 bases separating them. CDR3 in DNA: TGTGCCAGCAGTTACTCGACTTTTGGTCAGCCCCAGCATTTT. It translates to CASSYSTFGQPQHF.

V usage is TRBV7-9 and J usage is TRBJ1-1, with 7 nucleotides matching TRBD1. The CDR3 is 14 amino acids. Germline V CDR1 and CDR2: SEHNR, FQNEAQ (reference sequence). V lost 6 bases, J lost 2 bases, and 6 bases stayed unmatched. This CDR3 reads CASRTGTVNTEAFF. In nucleotides, the CDR3 is TGTGCCAGCAGAACCGGGACAGTCAACACTGAAGCTTTCTTT.

CDR3 region: CATAPTGGGYEQYF. The CDR3 DNA follows: TGTGCCACCGCGCCGACAGGGGGAGGCTACGAGCAGTACTTC. The chain is built from TRBV15 and TRBJ2-7; 9 positions match TRBD1. The CDR3 has 14 amino acids. Germline loops: CDR1 LNHNV, CDR2 YYDKDF (reference sequence). Trimming took 8 bases from V and 3 from J; bases not matched to a gene: 8. The full variable domain, in which reference TRBV15 and TRBJ2-7 provide the parts outside the CDR3, is DAMVIQNPRYQVTQFGKPVTLSCSQTLNHNVMYWYQQKSSQAPKLLFHYYDKDFNNEADTPDNFQSRRPNTSFCFLDIRSPGLGDTAMYLCATAPTGGGYEQYFGPGTRLTVT.

The chain couples TRBV18 to TRBJ2-5; D is unresolved. Trimming took 3 bases from V and 5 from J, leaving 10 bases between them. CDR3 length: 13 amino acids. Germline assignment: CDR1 KGHSH and CDR2 LQKENI. The CDR3 DNA is TGTGCCAGCTCACCGGGGAATCGGGAGACCCAGTACTTC. It is translated as CASSPGNRETQYF.

V and J are TRBV7-2 and TRBJ1-5; maybe TRBD1 (5 bases). V shed 7 bases and J shed 1 base, with 14 bases lying between them. The CDR3 covers 15 residues. CDR1 SGHTA and CDR2 FQGNSA come from the germline V gene. CDR3 amino acids: CASTEGVQSNQPQHF. CDR3 DNA sequence: TGTGCCAGCACCGAAGGGGTTCAGAGCAATCAGCCCCAGCATTTT.

This clone was observed a single time. CDR3 in DNA: TGTGCCAGCTCCCGTGCTAGCACAGATACGCAGTATTTT. Translated, it gives CASSRASTDTQYF. The chain employs TRBV18 and TRBJ2-3; no definite D call. Germline lookup yields CDR1 KGHSH and CDR2 LQKENI. The V gene lost 6 bases and the J gene lost 0 bases, with 7 bases spanning the gap. The CDR3 contains 13 residues.

The chain couples TRBV11-2 to TRBJ2-5, with 7 bases aligning to TRBD2. The CDR3 is 17 residues long. Germline V gene data show CDR1 as SGHAT and CDR2 as FQNNGV. V lost 5 bases and J lost 5; bases outside the gene matches: 17. DNA of the CDR3: TGTGCCAGCAGCCGAGAGGTCCTAGCGGTCTTCCCTGAGACCCAGTACTTC. As protein: CASSREVLAVFPETQYF.